These T cell receptor beta chains were read from a single sample in a study of T cells in Graves' hyperthyroidism and ophthalmopathy. Via MiXCR, TCRdb re-called the multiplex PCR reads, giving one row per CDR3 protein. The table has 460,000 or so distinct CDR3 sequences, approximately 15% seen once. Sequenced input: blood. The receptor source for this set is a woman aged 18-30 years with Graves' hyperthyroidism. CDR3s include the opening cysteine and the closing phenylalanine or tryptophan. A D gene is named only where the DNA matches it firmly. A row's size may be missing; if present it is once, few, many or a size class.

d_call clone_size v_call cdr3_aa
NA few TRBV20-1 CSAERMVNTEAFF
TRBD1 many TRBV10-2 CASSGGVSGGTEAFF
TRBD1 NA TRBV3-1 CASSHGQGENTEAFF
NA many TRBV7-3 CASSPTGLWNTEAFF
TRBD1 NA TRBV27 CASSYARQGRGEQYF
TRBD1 many TRBV13 CASSPRGQGTYYEQYF
NA NA TRBV19 CASRKALSGNTIYF
NA many TRBV29-1 CSVEDPGTTGRNEQYF
NA many TRBV3-1 CASSRTLTQGPGYTF
TRBD2 NA TRBV6-1 CASSLGTRGFREQFF
TRBD1 many TRBV5-1 CASSSGQATEQFF
NA many TRBV14 CASSQGLVQYF
NA many TRBV2 CASSTRVAGGANVLTF
NA NA TRBV18 CASSPKVGPEAFF
TRBD2 NA TRBV20-1 CSARVVAGVYNEQFF
NA NA TRBV29-1 CSVEMGAGLYGYTF
TRBD2 many TRBV27 CASTSGLMETQYF
TRBD2 many TRBV20-1 CSAQKLAGGGGNEQYF
TRBD2 many TRBV24-1 CATSDLGETSGPRTGELFF
NA many TRBV12-3/TRBV12-4 CASSLKTAGNTEAFF
NA many TRBV12-3/TRBV12-4 CASSTGARAGQGYTF
TRBD1 NA TRBV5-6 CASSPQGVGNQPQHF
NA many TRBV12-5 CASGPVGGELFF
TRBD1 few TRBV6-1 CASSSPGGANEKLFF
NA NA TRBV19 CASNGLATNEKLFF
NA many TRBV7-3 CASSLTLGSGLHF
NA NA TRBV19 CASRPGQFNYGYTF
NA many TRBV3-1 CASSQDSGLAYEQYF
NA few TRBV5-1 CASSLATDTQYF
TRBD2 few TRBV6-1 CATRTSGSNEQFF
NA many TRBV30 CAWRRTVNTEAFF
NA few TRBV5-1 CASSFLTENTEAFF
TRBD1 many TRBV27 CASRSGTGVREAFF
NA NA TRBV25-1 CASRPDTMSSYNEQFF
TRBD1 many TRBV11-2 CASSQIDRVVPSNYNEQFF
NA NA TRBV18 CASSPLVGFLMNTEAFF
NA many TRBV6-2/TRBV6-3 CASSYSGLNYGYTF
NA few TRBV6-5 CASSYSSDTGQETQYF
NA many TRBV11-2 CASSSRQIQETQYF
TRBD1 many TRBV3-1 CASSQITGVEETQYF